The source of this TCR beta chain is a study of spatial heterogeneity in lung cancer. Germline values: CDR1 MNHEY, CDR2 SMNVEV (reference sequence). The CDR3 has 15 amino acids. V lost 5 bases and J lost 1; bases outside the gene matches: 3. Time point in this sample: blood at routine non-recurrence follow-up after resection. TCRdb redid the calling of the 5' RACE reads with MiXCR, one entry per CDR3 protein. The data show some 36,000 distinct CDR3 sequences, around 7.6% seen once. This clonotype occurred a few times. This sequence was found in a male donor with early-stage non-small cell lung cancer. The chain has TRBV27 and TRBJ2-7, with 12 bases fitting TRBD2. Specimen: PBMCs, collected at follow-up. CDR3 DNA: TGTGCCAGCAGTCCGACTAGCGGGGGATCCTACGAGCAGTACTTC. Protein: CASSPTSGGSYEQYF.